The clone carrying this T cell receptor (beta chain) occurred many times. What it binds is not known. The source of the sample is a study of cytomegalovirus exposure and HLA in healthy donors. General study points: A list of 150 or so TCR beta chains associated with cytomegalovirus was given.

Clones were sequenced by immunoSEQ multiplex PCR, and TCRdb holds only the in-frame ones, with some missing. Of fewer than 250,000 clones in the sample, approximately 87% were seen once. This CDR3 is 14 amino acids long. The V gene lost 5 bases and the J gene lost 2 bases, with 10 bases spanning the gap. Germline CDR1 and CDR2: SGHTA and FQGNSA. The clonotype was recovered from a man in his late teens or twenties in good health and CMV-seronegative. This chain links TRBV7-2 with TRBJ2-1; TRBD2 is a possible D gene (5 bases). The sample comprised PBMCs. The CDR3 reads CASSVASPYNEQFF. CDR3 coding DNA: TGTGCCAGCAGCGTCGCTAGCCCCTACAATGAGCAGTTCTTC.